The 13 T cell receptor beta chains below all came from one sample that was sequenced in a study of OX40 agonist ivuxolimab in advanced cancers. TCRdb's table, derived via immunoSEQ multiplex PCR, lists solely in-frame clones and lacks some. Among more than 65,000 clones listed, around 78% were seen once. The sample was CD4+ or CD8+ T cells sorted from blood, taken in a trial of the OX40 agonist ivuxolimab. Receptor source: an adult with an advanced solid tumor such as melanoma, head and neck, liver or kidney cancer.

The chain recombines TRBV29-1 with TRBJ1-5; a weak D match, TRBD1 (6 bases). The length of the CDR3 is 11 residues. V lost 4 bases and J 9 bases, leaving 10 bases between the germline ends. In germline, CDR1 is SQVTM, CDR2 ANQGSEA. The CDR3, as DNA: TGCAGCGTTGGGGGGCAAGGGCCCCAGCATTTT. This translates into CSVGGQGPQHF.

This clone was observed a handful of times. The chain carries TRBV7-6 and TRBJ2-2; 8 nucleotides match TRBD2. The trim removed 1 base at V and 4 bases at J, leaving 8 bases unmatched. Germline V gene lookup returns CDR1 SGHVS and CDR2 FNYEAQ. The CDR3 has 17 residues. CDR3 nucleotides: TGTGCCAGCAGCTTAGGGGTTCTAGCGGGCTTCACCGGGGAGCTGTTTTTT. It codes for CASSLGVLAGFTGELFF.

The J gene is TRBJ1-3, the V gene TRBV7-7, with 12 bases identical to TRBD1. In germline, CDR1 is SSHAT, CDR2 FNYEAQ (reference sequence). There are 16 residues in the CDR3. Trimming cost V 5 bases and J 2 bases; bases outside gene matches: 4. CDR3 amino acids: CASSKGQGATGNTIYF. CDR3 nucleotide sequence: TGTGCCAGCAGCAAGGGACAGGGGGCGACTGGAAACACCATATATTTT.

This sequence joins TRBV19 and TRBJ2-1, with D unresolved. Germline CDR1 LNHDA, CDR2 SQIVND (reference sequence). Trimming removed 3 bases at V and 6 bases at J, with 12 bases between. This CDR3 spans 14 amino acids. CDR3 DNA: TGTGCCAGTAGTATTCGTTCCAGCATCAATGAGCAGTTCTTC. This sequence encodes CASSIRSSINEQFF.

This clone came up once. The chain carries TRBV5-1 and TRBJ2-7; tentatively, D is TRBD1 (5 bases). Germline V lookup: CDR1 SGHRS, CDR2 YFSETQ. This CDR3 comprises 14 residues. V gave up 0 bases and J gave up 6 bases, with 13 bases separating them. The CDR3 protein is CASSLASDSREQYF. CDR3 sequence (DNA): TGCGCCAGCAGCTTGGCCTCAGACAGCCGCGAGCAGTACTTC.

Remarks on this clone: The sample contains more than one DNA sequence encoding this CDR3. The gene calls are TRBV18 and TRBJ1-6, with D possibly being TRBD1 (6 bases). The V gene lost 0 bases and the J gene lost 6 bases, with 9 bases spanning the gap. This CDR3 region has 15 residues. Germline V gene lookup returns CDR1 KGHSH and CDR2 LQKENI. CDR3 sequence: CASSPPTGGNSPLHF. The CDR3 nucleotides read TGTGCCAGCTCACCACCGACAGGAGGTAATTCACCCCTCCACTTT.

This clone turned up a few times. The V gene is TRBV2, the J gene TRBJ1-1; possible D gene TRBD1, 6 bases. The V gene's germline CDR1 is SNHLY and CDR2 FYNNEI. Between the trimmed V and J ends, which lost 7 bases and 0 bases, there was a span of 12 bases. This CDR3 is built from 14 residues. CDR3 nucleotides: TGTGCCAGCATCGGACAGCCGATGAACACTGAAGCTTTCTTT. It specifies CASIGQPMNTEAFF.

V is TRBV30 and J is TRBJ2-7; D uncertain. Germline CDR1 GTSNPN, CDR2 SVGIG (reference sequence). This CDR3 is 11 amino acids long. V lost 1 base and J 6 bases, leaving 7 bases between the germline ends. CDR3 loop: CAWSGQSEQYF. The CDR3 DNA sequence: TGTGCCTGGAGTGGCCAGAGCGAGCAGTACTTC.

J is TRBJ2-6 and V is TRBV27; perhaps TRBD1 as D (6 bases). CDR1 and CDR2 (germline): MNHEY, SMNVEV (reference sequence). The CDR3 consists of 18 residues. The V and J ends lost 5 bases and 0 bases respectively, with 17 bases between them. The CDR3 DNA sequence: TGTGCCAGCAGTAACAGGAGACAGGTCCTCTCTGGGGCCAACGTCCTGACTTTC. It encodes CASSNRRQVLSGANVLTF.

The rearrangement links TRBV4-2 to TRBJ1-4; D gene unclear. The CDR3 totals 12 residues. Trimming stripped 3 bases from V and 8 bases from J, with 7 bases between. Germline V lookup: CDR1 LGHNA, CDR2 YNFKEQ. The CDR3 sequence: CASSQGGEKLFF. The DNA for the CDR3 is TGTGCCAGCAGCCAGGGAGGGGAAAAACTGTTTTTT.

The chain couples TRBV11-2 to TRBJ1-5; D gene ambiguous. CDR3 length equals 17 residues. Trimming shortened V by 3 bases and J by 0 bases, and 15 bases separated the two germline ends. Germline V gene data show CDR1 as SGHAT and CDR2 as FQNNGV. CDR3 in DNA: TGTGCCAGCAGCTTGAATCCGGGAAGTTATAGCAATCAGCCCCAGCATTTT. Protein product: CASSLNPGSYSNQPQHF.

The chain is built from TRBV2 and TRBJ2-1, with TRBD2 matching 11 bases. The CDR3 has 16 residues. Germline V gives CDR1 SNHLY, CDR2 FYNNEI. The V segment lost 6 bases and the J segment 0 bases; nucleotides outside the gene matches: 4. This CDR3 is CASRPGLAASYNEQFF. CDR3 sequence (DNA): TGTGCCAGCAGACCGGGACTAGCGGCCTCCTACAATGAGCAGTTCTTC.

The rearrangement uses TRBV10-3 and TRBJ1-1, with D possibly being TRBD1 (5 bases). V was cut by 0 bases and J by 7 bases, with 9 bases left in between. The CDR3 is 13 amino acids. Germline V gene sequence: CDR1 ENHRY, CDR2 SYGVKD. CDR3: CAISESGGVEAFF. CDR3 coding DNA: TGTGCCATCAGTGAGTCGGGGGGGGTTGAAGCTTTCTTT.